This T cell receptor beta chain emerged from a study of PD-1 blockade in mismatch repair-deficient tumors. Details on this clone: Its antigen is unknown.

All patients were mismatch repair deficient, assessed by either PCR or immunohistochemistry. Three pembrolizumab responders had their TCRs sequenced. Whole-study results and caveats: After pembrolizumab, tumor-resident clones rose rapidly, then generally contracted before radiologic responses.

Some clones are missing from TCRdb's copy, which holds only in-frame ones; the method was immunoSEQ multiplex PCR. The table records 65,000 to 80,000 clones, around 73% of them present only once. The V gene's germline CDR1 is LGHNT and CDR2 FRNRAP. This CDR3 spans 12 amino acids. Trimming stripped 9 bases from V and 1 base from J, with 7 bases between. The chain is built from TRBV12-5 and TRBJ1-3, with a possible D match to TRBD1 (5 bases). Sequencing used peripheral blood, obtained 2 weeks after starting pembrolizumab. The TCR originated in an adult with mismatch repair-deficient cancer. The CDR3: CASQGSGNTIYF. CDR3 coding DNA: TGTGCTAGCCAGGGTTCTGGAAACACCATATATTTT.